This entry describes one T cell receptor (beta chain). These data are taken from a study of blood T cell repertoires in COVID-19. The assay was immunoSEQ multiplex PCR, and TCRdb's table has in-frame clones only and misses some. The sample holds 150,000 to 200,000 clones, about nine tenths seen once. The ends lost 2 bases at V and 5 bases at J; junction bases unmatched: 9. This CDR3 is 17 amino acids long. In germline, CDR1 is SGHAT, CDR2 FQNNGV. This clonotype was obtained from a man aged 60 to 69 with active or convalescent COVID-19. The chain carries TRBV11-2 and TRBJ2-5, with 12 bases matching TRBD2. The specimen was peripheral blood. CDR3 coding DNA: TGTGCCAGCAGCTTACGGTTGCTAGCGGGGGGGCTTGAGACCCAGTACTTC. Protein product: CASSLRLLAGGLETQYF.